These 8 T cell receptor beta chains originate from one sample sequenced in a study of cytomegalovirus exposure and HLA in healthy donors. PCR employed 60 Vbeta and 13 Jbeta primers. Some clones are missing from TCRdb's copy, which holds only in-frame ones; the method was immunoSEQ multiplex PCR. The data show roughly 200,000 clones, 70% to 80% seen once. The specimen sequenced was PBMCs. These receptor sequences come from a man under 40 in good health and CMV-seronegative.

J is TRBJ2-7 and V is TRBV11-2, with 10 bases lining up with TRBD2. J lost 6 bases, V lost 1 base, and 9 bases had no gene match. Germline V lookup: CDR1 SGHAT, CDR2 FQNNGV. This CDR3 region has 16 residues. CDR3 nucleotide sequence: TGTGCCAGCAGCTTAGCGGGACTAGCGAATTACGGCGAGCAGTACTTC. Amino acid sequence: CASSLAGLANYGEQYF.

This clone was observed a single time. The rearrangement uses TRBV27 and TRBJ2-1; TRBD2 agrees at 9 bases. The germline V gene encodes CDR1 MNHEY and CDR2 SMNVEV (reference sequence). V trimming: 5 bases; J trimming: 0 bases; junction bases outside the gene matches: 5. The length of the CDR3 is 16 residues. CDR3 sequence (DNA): TGTGCCAGCAGTATGTCTAGCGGGGTCTCCTACAATGAGCAGTTCTTC. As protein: CASSMSSGVSYNEQFF.

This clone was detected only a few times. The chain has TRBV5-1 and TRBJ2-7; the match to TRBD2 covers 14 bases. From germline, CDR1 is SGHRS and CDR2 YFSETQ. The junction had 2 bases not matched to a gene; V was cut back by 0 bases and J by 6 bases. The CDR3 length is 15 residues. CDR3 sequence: CASSLVGTSGSEQYF. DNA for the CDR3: TGCGCCAGCAGCTTGGTGGGGACTAGCGGGAGCGAGCAGTACTTC.

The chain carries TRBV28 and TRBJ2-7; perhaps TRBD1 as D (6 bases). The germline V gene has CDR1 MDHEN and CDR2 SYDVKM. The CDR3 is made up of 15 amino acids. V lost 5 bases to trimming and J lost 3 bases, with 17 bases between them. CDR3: CASSPTSDRGYEQYF. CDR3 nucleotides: TGTGCCAGCAGTCCGACCTCGGACAGAGGCTACGAGCAGTACTTC.

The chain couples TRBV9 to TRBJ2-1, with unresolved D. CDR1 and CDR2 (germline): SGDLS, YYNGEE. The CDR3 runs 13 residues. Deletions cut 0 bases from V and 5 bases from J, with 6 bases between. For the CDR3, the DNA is TGTGCCAGCAGCGTAGCGGCGGACAATGAGCAGTTCTTC. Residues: CASSVAADNEQFF.

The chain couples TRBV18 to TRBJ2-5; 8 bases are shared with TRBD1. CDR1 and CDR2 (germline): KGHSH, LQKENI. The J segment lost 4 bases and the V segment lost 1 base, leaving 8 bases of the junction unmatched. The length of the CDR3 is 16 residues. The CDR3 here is CASSPLGRGRGETQYF. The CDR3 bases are TGTGCCAGCTCACCACTAGGCAGGGGGCGTGGAGAGACCCAGTACTTC.

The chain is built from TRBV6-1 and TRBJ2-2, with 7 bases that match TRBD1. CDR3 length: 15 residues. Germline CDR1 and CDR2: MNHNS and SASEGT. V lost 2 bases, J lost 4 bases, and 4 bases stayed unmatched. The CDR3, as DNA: TGTGCCAGCAGTGAACCGGGACAGATCACCGGGGAGCTGTTTTTT. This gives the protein CASSEPGQITGELFF.

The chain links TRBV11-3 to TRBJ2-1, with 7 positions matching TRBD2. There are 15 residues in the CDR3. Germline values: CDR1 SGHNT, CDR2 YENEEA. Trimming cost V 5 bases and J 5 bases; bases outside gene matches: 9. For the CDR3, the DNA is TGTGCCAGCAGCCAGCGGAGCGGGAAAAACAATGAGCAGTTCTTC. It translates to CASSQRSGKNNEQFF.